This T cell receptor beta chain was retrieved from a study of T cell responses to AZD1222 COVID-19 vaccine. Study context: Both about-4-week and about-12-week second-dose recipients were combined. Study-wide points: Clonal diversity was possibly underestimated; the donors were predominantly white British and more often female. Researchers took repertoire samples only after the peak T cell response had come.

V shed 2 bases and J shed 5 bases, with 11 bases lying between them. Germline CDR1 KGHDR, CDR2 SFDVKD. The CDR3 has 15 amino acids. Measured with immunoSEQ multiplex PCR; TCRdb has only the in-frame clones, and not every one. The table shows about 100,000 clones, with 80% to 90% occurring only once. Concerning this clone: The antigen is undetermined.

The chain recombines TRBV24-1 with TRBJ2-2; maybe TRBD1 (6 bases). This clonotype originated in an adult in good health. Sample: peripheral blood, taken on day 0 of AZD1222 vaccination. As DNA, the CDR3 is TGTGCCACCAGTGATTCCGGGACATCTACCGGGGAGCTGTTTTTT. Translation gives CATSDSGTSTGELFF.